The rows below give T cell receptor beta chains drawn from one sample of a study of response to subunit inactivated influenza vaccine. TCRdb recomputed calls from the RT-PCR reads with MiXCR, one row per CDR3 protein. The data contain about 780,000 distinct CDR3 sequences, roughly 18% of them seen just once; the ten biggest clones take up 9.5% to 13%. This sample comprised PBMCs from blood, obtained roughly 5 days after vaccination. Receptors were obtained from a man aged 50 to 59 who received an inactivated influenza vaccine. Each CDR3 is given with its conserved first and last residue. Each record gives: J gene, clone size, D gene, V gene, CDR3 DNA, CDR3 protein. A D gene is named only where the DNA matches it firmly. Clone size, where shown, is once, few, many, or a class for clones that have expanded.

>TRBJ1-1|few|.|TRBV7-3
TGTGCCAGCAGCTCCCGGAGCTACACTGAAGCTTTCTTT
CASSSRSYTEAFF
>TRBJ2-3|few|TRBD2|TRBV4-3
TGCGCCAGCAGCCAAGGGGTAGCGGGGACAGATACGCAGTATTTT
CASSQGVAGTDTQYF
>TRBJ2-3|.|.|TRBV4-2
TGTGCCAGCACCATTGGCGGGATTTCGGATACGCAGTATTTT
CASTIGGISDTQYF
>TRBJ1-2|few|.|TRBV27
TGTGCCAGCAGTTTTTTCGGAGAGGAGGGCTACACCTTC
CASSFFGEEGYTF
>TRBJ1-4|.|TRBD1|TRBV20-1
TGCAGTGCTAGAGCGGAAGGGACAGGGTATCGTGAAAAACTGCTTTTT
CSARAEGTGYREKLLF
>TRBJ2-7|few|TRBD1|TRBV5-1
TGCGCCAGCAGCTTGGACAGGGGCGTGACCTACGAGCAGTACTTC
CASSLDRGVTYEQYF
>TRBJ2-1|.|.|TRBV7-2
TGTGCCAGCAGCCATAGTACCAACAATGAGCAGTTCTTC
CASSHSTNNEQFF
>TRBJ1-5|few|.|TRBV29-1
TGCAGCGTTGTTTTTGGGGCAGGGGATCAGCCCCAGCATTTT
CSVVFGAGDQPQHF
>TRBJ2-7|many|.|TRBV7-9
TGTGCCAGCAGCTTGGGGTTGGGCAGGTTCTCCTACGAGCAGTACTTC
CASSLGLGRFSYEQYF
>TRBJ2-4|.|.|TRBV7-2
TGTGCCAGCAGCTTAGGGATCGGGGGTGTAAACATTCAGTACTTC
CASSLGIGGVNIQYF
>TRBJ2-3|few|TRBD2|TRBV12-3/TRBV12-4
TGTGCCAGCACCCAAACTAGCGGGGGAAGGGATACGCAGTATTTT
CASTQTSGGRDTQYF
>TRBJ2-7|few|TRBD1|TRBV7-7
TGTGCTAGCAGCTTAGGGACAGAATCCTCCTACGAGCAGTACTTC
CASSLGTESSYEQYF
>TRBJ2-5|few|.|TRBV20-1
TGCAGTGCTAGGGGGCTAGCGAACGTCAATCAAGAGACCCAGTACTTC
CSARGLANVNQETQYF
>TRBJ1-5|few|TRBD1|TRBV7-8
TGTGCCAGCAGCCTAACCGGGACAGAAGGTCAGCCCCAGCATTTT
CASSLTGTEGQPQHF
>TRBJ2-5|few|.|TRBV24-1
TGTGCCACCAGCCAGTCGGAGACCCAGTACTTC
CATSQSETQYF
>TRBJ2-5|.|TRBD1|TRBV11-2
TGTGCCAGCAGCCCGGGGGGGACAGGGGGCTGGGAGACCCAGTACTTC
CASSPGGTGGWETQYF
>TRBJ2-7|.|TRBD1|TRBV7-2
TGTGCCAGCAGCTTAAGACTTGGCGGGACAGGGGAGCAGTACTTC
CASSLRLGGTGEQYF
>TRBJ2-6|few|.|TRBV9
TGTGCCAGCAGCCTTCGGTCGGGGATTCGCTCTGGGGCCAACGTCCTGACTTTC
CASSLRSGIRSGANVLTF
>TRBJ2-7|few|TRBD2|TRBV7-8
TGTGCCAGCAGCCCATGGGGACTAGCGGGACTAGGCGAGCAGTACTTC
CASSPWGLAGLGEQYF